This entry lists 17 T cell receptor beta chains sequenced from one sample in a study of control samples from healthy donors and cancer patients. TCRdb keeps only in-frame clones here, not all; method: immunoSEQ multiplex PCR. The data hold around 50,000 clones, with 85% to 95% observed a single time. Sequences were obtained from blood. The receptor source for this set is a man aged 25-40 years in good health.

V gene TRBV19 combines with J gene TRBJ2-7, with a possible D match to TRBD2 (6 bases). The germline gives CDR1 LNHDA, CDR2 SQIVND (reference sequence). V was trimmed by 3 bases and J by 7 bases, leaving 19 bases between them. CDR3 length: 15 amino acids. CDR3 nucleotide sequence: TGTGCCAGTAGTATCGAGGGAGGAAGTATGTATGAGCAGTACTTC. Translating gives CASSIEGGSMYEQYF.

The chain joins TRBV28 to TRBJ2-1; TRBD2 matches at 8 bases. The CDR3 contains 13 residues. The trim removed 8 bases at V and 2 bases at J, leaving 2 bases unmatched. The germline CDR1 and CDR2 sequences are MDHEN and SYDVKM. The CDR3 DNA follows: TGTGCCAGCGGGGGACTAGCCTACAATGAGCAGTTCTTC. It yields the protein CASGGLAYNEQFF.

V usage is TRBV28 and J usage is TRBJ2-7; 10 nucleotides align to TRBD2. J gave up 9 bases and V 7 bases, and 15 bases lay outside the gene matches. The CDR3 consists of 15 residues. Looked up from germline, CDR1 is MDHEN and CDR2 is SYDVKM. Here the CDR3 reads CASKASGRESPGQYF. Written as DNA, the CDR3 is TGTGCCAGCAAAGCAAGCGGGAGGGAATCCCCGGGGCAGTACTTC.

V and J are TRBV13 and TRBJ2-3; 8 bases match TRBD2. Trimming took 6 bases from V and 3 from J; bases not matched to a gene: 8. The CDR3 totals 15 residues. The germline CDR1 and CDR2 sequences are PRHDT and FYEKMQ (reference sequence). Here the CDR3 reads CASRQAGDMTDTQYF. In DNA, the CDR3 is TGTGCCAGCAGACAAGCGGGAGATATGACAGATACGCAGTATTTT.

This chain connects TRBV4-1 to TRBJ2-7, with D tentatively TRBD2 (5 bases). Germline values: CDR1 MGHRA, CDR2 YSYEKL. The CDR3 is made up of 16 amino acids. V was shortened by 3 bases and J by 4 bases, with 19 bases between the two germline ends. CDR3 sequence reads: CASSHPRSGNSYEQYF. DNA for the CDR3: TGCGCCAGCAGCCACCCCCGGAGCGGCAACTCGTACGAGCAGTACTTC.

The gene calls are TRBV6-5 and TRBJ1-2; D not resolved. Germline CDR1 MNHEY, CDR2 SVGAGI. The germline V and J ends were trimmed by 8 bases and 4 bases, with 17 bases remaining between them. The CDR3 runs 14 residues. The CDR3 DNA follows: TGTGCCAGCCGAGACGTGGTACAGACCTATGGCTACACCTTC. It codes for CASRDVVQTYGYTF.

This chain connects TRBV7-3 to TRBJ2-1, with 9 bases identical to TRBD2. The CDR3 sequence is 15 residues long. Trimming removed 5 bases from V and 2 bases from J; junction bases left unmatched: 4. The germline gives CDR1 SGHTA, CDR2 FQGTGA. The CDR3 protein is CASSPSGRPYNEQFF. The DNA of the CDR3 is TGTGCCAGCAGCCCAAGCGGGAGGCCCTACAATGAGCAGTTCTTC. The full variable domain, completed using reference TRBV7-3 and TRBJ2-1, is GAGVSQTPSNKVTEKGKYVELRCDPISGHTALYWYRQSLGQGPEFLIYFQGTGAADDSGLPNDRFFAVRPEGSVSTLKIQRTERGDSAVYLCASSPSGRPYNEQFFGPGTRLTVL.

The J gene is TRBJ1-5, the V gene TRBV7-3; TRBD1 might be the D (5 bases). The CDR3 has 15 amino acids. Germline CDR1 and CDR2: SGHTA and FQGTGA. V was pared by 5 bases and J by 0 bases, with 11 bases between. The CDR3 loop is CASSPGGGSNQPQHF. For the CDR3, the DNA is TGTGCCAGCAGCCCCGGCGGGGGTAGCAATCAGCCCCAGCATTTT. The variable domain in full, with the rest retrieved from reference TRBV7-3 and TRBJ1-5, is GAGVSQTPSNKVTEKGKYVELRCDPISGHTALYWYRQSLGQGPEFLIYFQGTGAADDSGLPNDRFFAVRPEGSVSTLKIQRTERGDSAVYLCASSPGGGSNQPQHFGDGTRLSIL.

V gene TRBV10-3 combines with J gene TRBJ2-1; the match to TRBD2 covers 8 bases. The J segment lost 2 bases and the V segment lost 0 bases, leaving 12 bases of the junction unmatched. Germline lookup yields CDR1 ENHRY and CDR2 SYGVKD. The CDR3 consists of 19 residues. CDR3 bases: TGTGCCATCAGTGAGTCGATTCCCCTAGCGGGTACTGCCTACAATGAGCAGTTCTTC. Its translation: CAISESIPLAGTAYNEQFF.

The chain uses TRBV7-2 and TRBJ2-7; D uncertain. Per germline, CDR1 SGHTA and CDR2 FQGNSA. This CDR3 region has 13 residues. The V gene lost 0 bases and the J gene lost 3 bases, with 6 bases spanning the gap. CDR3 sequence reads: CASSLAPGYEQYF. Written as DNA, the CDR3 is TGTGCCAGCAGCTTAGCGCCGGGCTACGAGCAGTACTTC.

V usage is TRBV5-4 and J usage is TRBJ2-2; D may be TRBD1 (5 bases). Germline V gives CDR1 SGHNT, CDR2 YYREEE (reference sequence). The V gene lost 6 bases and the J gene lost 0 bases, with 9 bases spanning the gap. CDR3 length: 14 residues. In nucleotides, the CDR3 is TGTGCCAGCACTTCGACAGCGAACACCGGGGAGCTGTTTTTT. It is translated as CASTSTANTGELFF.

The gene calls are TRBV6-1 and TRBJ2-7, with D possibly TRBD2 on 6 matching bases. V was shortened by 0 bases and J by 4 bases, with 10 bases between the two germline ends. Germline V gene data show CDR1 as MNHNS and CDR2 as SASEGT. This CDR3 is built from 14 residues. CDR3 sequence: CASSEARGGYEQYF. CDR3 DNA sequence: TGTGCCAGCAGTGAAGCTAGGGGAGGTTACGAGCAGTACTTC.

The rearrangement uses TRBV27 and TRBJ1-2; 10 bases are shared with TRBD1. Germline V gene lookup returns CDR1 MNHEY and CDR2 SMNVEV (reference sequence). The CDR3 extends over 18 amino acids. Unmatched junction bases numbered 21, after V lost 10 bases and J lost 4 bases. CDR3 region: CATERENIGTGVFYGYTF. The CDR3 nucleotides read TGTGCCACCGAAAGGGAAAATATCGGGACAGGGGTTTTCTATGGCTACACCTTC.

The gene calls are TRBV29-1 and TRBJ2-3; D remains unclear. Trimming shortened V by 4 bases and J by 4 bases, and 15 bases separated the two germline ends. Germline V gene sequence: CDR1 SQVTM, CDR2 ANQGSEA. The CDR3 sequence is 14 residues long. CDR3 in DNA: TGCAGCGTTGCAATTGCAGTCTCGGCAGATACGCAGTATTTT. It yields the protein CSVAIAVSADTQYF.

The chain uses TRBV19 and TRBJ2-1; TRBD2 aligns across 10 bases. The CDR3 covers 14 residues. Trimming removed 4 bases from V and 8 bases from J; junction bases left unmatched: 5. Germline V lookup: CDR1 LNHDA, CDR2 SQIVND (reference sequence). This CDR3 is CASSNLAGVDEQFF. CDR3 bases: TGTGCCAGTAGTAACCTAGCGGGAGTCGATGAGCAGTTCTTC.

The J gene is TRBJ2-6, the V gene TRBV7-3; no clear D. Germline V gene sequence: CDR1 SGHTA, CDR2 FQGTGA. V dropped 1 base and J dropped 0 bases, with 7 bases sitting between them. The CDR3 consists of 16 residues. This CDR3 is CASSLSSNSGANVLTF. The CDR3 coding sequence is TGTGCCAGCAGCTTAAGTTCCAACTCTGGGGCCAACGTCCTGACTTTC.

V is TRBV30 and J is TRBJ1-2, with D unresolved. CDR1 is GTSNPN, CDR2 SVGIG, per germline (reference sequence). Trimming pared 4 bases from V and 4 bases from J, leaving 13 bases between. The length of the CDR3 is 13 residues. The CDR3 DNA follows: TGTGCCTGGACCCGGGATTGGGGCTATGGCTACACCTTC. Amino acid sequence: CAWTRDWGYGYTF.